This T cell receptor (beta chain) was sequenced during a study of blood T cells in healthy people across ages. Study-level results: Naive CD4+ cell counts and diversity both ran higher in long-lived than in aged donors.

Together with a sample-barcoded 5' primer, a J-beta primer mix was included in a second PCR lasting about 6 to 11 cycles. Each sample provided no less than 2.5 million CDR3-containing paired-end reads. TCRdb passed the 5' RACE reads through MiXCR, listing each CDR3 protein once. The data hold some 710,000 distinct CDR3 sequences, with around 50% observed a single time. As for this clonotype: Its specificity is unknown.

At least 6.5 million PBMCs were isolated per sample. Sequencing was done on a sample of blood. The clonotype was recovered from a man aged 80 or over in good health.

CDR3 sequence: CASSLITVNNEQYF. CDR3 bases: TGTGCCAGCAGTTTAATTACAGTAAACAATGAGCAGTACTTC. J is TRBJ2-5 and V is TRBV12-3 or TRBV12-4, with D unclear. With 2 bases removed from V and 11 bases from J, the gap between germline ends came to 18 bases. The CDR3 consists of 14 residues.